These T cell receptor beta chains were read from a single sample in a study of molecular identifiers for immune sequencing clone quantification. TCRdb redid the calling of the PCR reads with MiXCR, one entry per CDR3 protein. The sample gives just under 65,000 distinct CDR3 sequences, about a sixth of which show up once; about 1.5% is in the top ten. What was sequenced was naive CD8+ T cells from blood, with Jurkat cell RNA spiked in. Source of these receptors: a human donor in good health. Some libraries in this study had Jurkat cell RNA spiked in. CDR3s include the opening cysteine and the closing phenylalanine or tryptophan. The order of the fields is D gene, V gene, clone size, J gene, CDR3 protein, CDR3 DNA. D genes are given only for firm matches. Size values are once, few and many counts, or a class for expanded clones, and some rows have none.

TRBD1	TRBV9	many	TRBJ1-1	CASSASTGGATEAFF	TGTGCCAGCAGCGCTTCGACAGGGGGCGCGACTGAAGCTTTCTTT
-	TRBV28	many	TRBJ2-7	CASSLGVTGSYEQYF	TGTGCCAGCAGTTTAGGAGTTACCGGCTCCTACGAGCAGTACTTC
TRBD2	TRBV4-1	many	TRBJ2-1	CASSQAAGGEQFF	TGCGCCAGCAGCCAAGCCGCGGGAGGTGAGCAGTTCTTC
-	TRBV7-9	many	TRBJ2-5	CASDWFQETQYF	TGTGCCAGCGACTGGTTCCAAGAGACCCAGTACTTC
TRBD2	TRBV6-6	many	TRBJ2-5	CASNSLAGTQETQYF	TGTGCCAGCAATTCACTAGCGGGAACACAAGAGACCCAGTACTTC
-	TRBV10-1	-	TRBJ1-1	CASSGARQVGTEAFF	TGCGCCAGCAGTGGAGCAAGACAAGTGGGCACTGAAGCTTTCTTT
-	TRBV30	few	TRBJ2-7	CAWSTSPSYERYF	TGTGCCTGGAGTACCAGCCCGTCCTACGAGCGGTACTTC
TRBD2	TRBV14	many	TRBJ2-3	CASSQVAGIWTDTQYF	TGTGCCAGCAGCCAAGTAGCGGGGATTTGGACAGATACGCAGTATTTT
-	TRBV4-1	-	TRBJ2-7	CASSQGVDTSYEQYF	TGCGCCAGCAGCCAAGGGGTGGACACCTCCTACGAGCAGTACTTC
-	TRBV27	few	TRBJ2-1	CASSLSLFGTDPYNEQFF	TGTGCCAGCAGTTTAAGTCTTTTCGGGACCGACCCCTACAATGAGCAGTTCTTC
-	TRBV20-1	many	TRBJ2-3	CSARATASTDTQYF	TGCAGTGCTAGAGCCACCGCTAGCACAGATACGCAGTATTTT
-	TRBV7-2	many	TRBJ2-1	CASSLSSYNEQFF	TGTGCCAGCAGCTTGAGCTCCTACAATGAGCAGTTCTTC
TRBD1	TRBV20-1	many	TRBJ1-4	CSARDPDRDIEKLFF	TGCAGTGCTAGAGATCCGGACAGGGATATTGAAAAACTGTTTTTT
-	TRBV11-2	many	TRBJ2-7	CASSEGLGPEQYF	TGTGCCAGCAGCGAGGGGCTGGGGCCGGAGCAGTACTTC
-	TRBV27	many	TRBJ1-2	CASSPHNYGYTF	TGTGCCAGCAGTCCCCATAACTATGGCTACACCTTC
-	TRBV24-1	-	TRBJ2-3	CATSDLTVTSIDTQYF	TGTGCCACCAGTGATTTGACGGTTACTAGTATAGATACGCAGTATTTT
-	TRBV27	many	TRBJ2-7	CASSLSGGGYEQYF	TGTGCCAGCAGTTTATCCGGGGGCGGCTACGAGCAGTACTTC
-	TRBV27	many	TRBJ2-3	CASSLQTGAPYF	TGTGCCAGCAGTCTCCAAACGGGGGCCCCGTATTTT
TRBD2	TRBV4-1	few	TRBJ2-7	CASSHKLTSGNTYEQYF	TGCGCCAGCAGCCATAAACTAACTAGCGGGAACACCTACGAGCAGTACTTC
-	TRBV20-1	many	TRBJ2-7	CSALRAYEQYF	TGCAGTGCTCTCCGGGCCTACGAGCAGTACTTC
-	TRBV5-1	many	TRBJ2-5	CASSLVGETQYF	TGCGCCAGCAGCTTGGTGGGGGAGACCCAGTACTTC
-	TRBV6-2/TRBV6-3	many	TRBJ2-7	CASAWTVSYEQYF	TGTGCCAGCGCTTGGACAGTTTCCTACGAGCAGTACTTC
TRBD2	TRBV27	many	TRBJ2-7	CASSPGLAGGPKYF	TGTGCCAGCAGTCCGGGACTAGCGGGAGGGCCGAAGTACTTC
-	TRBV7-9	many	TRBJ2-7	CASSFRSADEQYF	TGTGCCAGCAGCTTTCGGTCCGCGGACGAGCAGTACTTC
-	TRBV20-1	many	TRBJ2-3	CSAKTLKADTQYF	TGCAGTGCTAAGACCTTAAAGGCAGATACGCAGTATTTT
-	TRBV4-1	many	TRBJ2-1	CASSQDGGTNNEQFF	TGCGCCAGCAGCCAAGATGGGGGCACAAACAATGAGCAGTTCTTC
-	TRBV14	-	TRBJ2-7	CASSQLLGGSYEQYF	TGTGCCAGCAGCCAATTATTAGGGGGGTCCTACGAGCAGTACTTC
TRBD1	TRBV6-5	many	TRBJ2-7	CASSYSWDSSYEQYF	TGTGCCAGCAGTTACTCGTGGGACAGCTCCTACGAGCAGTACTTC
-	TRBV20-1	many	TRBJ1-1	CSAREIGQNTEAFF	TGCAGTGCCAGGGAAATTGGGCAGAACACTGAAGCTTTCTTT
-	TRBV19	-	TRBJ1-1	CASSSRRDGRNTEAFF	TGTGCCAGTAGCTCCCGACGGGACGGAAGGAACACTGAAGCTTTCTTT
-	TRBV6-4	many	TRBJ1-1	CASRALPEQGPNTEAFF	TGTGCCAGCAGGGCCCTACCCGAACAGGGCCCGAACACTGAAGCTTTCTTT
TRBD2	TRBV27	many	TRBJ2-5	CASKPGVGLGWQETQYF	TGTGCCAGCAAACCCGGGGTAGGACTAGGATGGCAAGAGACCCAGTACTTC
-	TRBV7-9	many	TRBJ2-5	CASSLIPSDGETQYF	TGTGCCAGCAGCTTAATTCCGTCGGATGGAGAGACCCAGTACTTC
-	TRBV5-4	many	TRBJ1-1	CASSLDRRKVSTEAFF	TGTGCCAGCAGCTTGGACAGGAGAAAGGTGTCCACTGAAGCTTTCTTT
-	TRBV11-2	many	TRBJ2-1	CASSLVSDNEQFF	TGTGCCAGCAGCTTAGTCTCCGACAATGAGCAGTTCTTC
-	TRBV12-3/TRBV12-4	-	TRBJ1-3	CATGSGNTIYF	TGTGCAACAGGCTCTGGAAACACCATATATTTT
TRBD2	TRBV15	many	TRBJ2-1	CATSRGVSGGSYNEQFF	TGTGCCACCAGCAGAGGGGTCTCTGGCGGGAGCTACAATGAGCAGTTCTTC
-	TRBV5-4	few	TRBJ2-7	CASSDRDGSYEQYF	TGTGCCAGCAGCGACCGGGACGGATCCTACGAGCAGTACTTC
TRBD1	TRBV7-9	many	TRBJ2-2	CASSSRDRHNTGELFF	TGTGCCAGCAGCTCCCGGGACAGACACAACACCGGGGAGCTGTTTTTT
-	TRBV13	many	TRBJ2-7	CASSFSADYEQYF	TGTGCCAGCAGCTTCAGCGCTGACTACGAGCAGTACTTC
-	TRBV29-1	many	TRBJ2-5	CSALTTVLIQETQYF	TGCAGCGCCCTGACAACTGTCCTAATCCAAGAGACCCAGTACTTC
-	TRBV6-1	many	TRBJ2-3	CASSPIVGLVDTQYF	TGTGCCAGCAGTCCCATCGTGGGGTTGGTAGATACGCAGTATTTT
-	TRBV7-2	many	TRBJ2-3	CASSLEGRMDTQYF	TGTGCCAGCAGCTTAGAAGGGCGTATGGATACGCAGTATTTT
TRBD2	TRBV5-6	-	TRBJ2-1	CASGTSGINEQFF	TGTGCCAGCGGGACTAGCGGGATTAATGAGCAGTTCTTC
-	TRBV27	many	TRBJ2-7	CASSLTPAYEQYF	TGTGCCAGCAGTTTGACTCCCGCCTACGAGCAGTACTTC
TRBD2	TRBV4-2	few	TRBJ2-7	CASSQEGTSGRSYEQYF	TGTGCCAGCAGCCAAGAGGGGACTAGCGGGAGGTCTTACGAGCAGTACTTC
-	TRBV4-1	-	TRBJ2-7	CASSQVAESSYEQYF	TGCGCCAGCAGCCAAGTTGCGGAGAGCTCCTACGAGCAGTACTTC
-	TRBV14	few	TRBJ2-7	CASSRQDSYEQYF	TGTGCCAGCAGCCGACAGGACTCCTACGAGCAGTACTTC
-	TRBV14	many	TRBJ2-3	CASSQEGHYTDTQYF	TGTGCCAGCAGCCAAGAAGGACACTATACAGATACGCAGTATTTT
-	TRBV7-9	many	TRBJ2-7	CASSLSRMRLTYEQYF	TGTGCCAGCAGCTTAAGCAGGATGCGGTTGACCTACGAGCAGTACTTC
-	TRBV4-3	many	TRBJ1-4	CASSQGSGTRISNEKLFF	TGCGCCAGCAGCCAAGGATCAGGCACAAGGATATCGAATGAAAAACTGTTTTTT
TRBD1	TRBV19	many	TRBJ2-3	CASSSRTGRTDTQYF	TGTGCCAGTAGTTCCCGGACAGGGCGGACAGATACGCAGTATTTT
TRBD2	TRBV3-1	many	TRBJ2-2	CASSQAKRGNGELFF	TGTGCCAGCAGCCAAGCGAAGCGGGGGAACGGGGAGCTGTTTTTT
TRBD1	TRBV12-3/TRBV12-4	many	TRBJ2-5	CASSFLRGGEETQYF	TGTGCCAGCAGTTTTTTAAGAGGGGGCGAGGAGACCCAGTACTTC
-	TRBV7-8	few	TRBJ2-7	CASSLDADYEQYF	TGTGCCAGCAGCTTAGATGCGGACTACGAGCAGTACTTC
-	TRBV3-1	many	TRBJ2-7	CASSTGGSSEQYF	TGTGCCAGCAGCACCGGCGGTAGCTCCGAGCAGTACTTC
-	TRBV7-8	-	TRBJ1-5	CASSLSGGGGGNQPQHF	TGTGCCAGCAGCTTATCGGGGGGGGGAGGAGGCAATCAGCCCCAGCATTTT
-	TRBV5-1	few	TRBJ2-7	CASSLFLAYEQYF	TGCGCCAGCAGCTTGTTTTTAGCCTACGAGCAGTACTTC
-	TRBV6-1	few	TRBJ2-7	CASSVKGLDYEQYF	TGTGCCAGCAGTGTGAAGGGTCTCGACTACGAGCAGTACTTC